These 5 T cell receptor beta chains were all obtained from the same sample, sequenced in a study of technical replicates of blood from several donors. Only in-frame clones appear in the TCRdb table, and some are missing; sequencing was by immunoSEQ multiplex PCR. The sample lists about 76,000 clones, 80% to 90% occurring once. The sample comprised PBMCs. The receptors shown here come from a human donor in good health. Some clones in this sample may be carry-over from other donors' samples.

In this sample, this clone turned up once. The chain is built from TRBV11-2 and TRBJ2-5, with D possibly TRBD2 on 5 matching bases. In germline, CDR1 is SGHAT, CDR2 FQNNGV. Trimming took off 2 bases at V and 4 bases at J, with 14 bases between the two ends. There are 15 residues in the CDR3. DNA of the CDR3: TGTGCCAGCAGCTTAACACCGGGAATAAGAGAGACCCAGTACTTC. This gives the protein CASSLTPGIRETQYF.

This sequence joins TRBV19 and TRBJ1-2, with 7 bases aligning to TRBD1. J lost 4 bases, V lost 7 bases, and 6 bases had no gene match. The CDR3 is 13 residues long. The germline gives CDR1 LNHDA, CDR2 SQIVND (reference sequence). The CDR3 bases are TGTGCCAGTATGGCGACAGGGATCTATGGCTACACCTTC. As protein: CASMATGIYGYTF.

This clone appeared a single time. V and J are TRBV4-2 and TRBJ2-2, with D perhaps TRBD2 (5 bases). V shed 1 base and J shed 0 bases, with 15 bases lying between them. Germline values: CDR1 LGHNA, CDR2 YNFKEQ. The CDR3 consists of 18 residues. The CDR3 coding sequence is TGTGCCAGCAGCCAAGGGGGAGCGAGGAGGTCGAACACCGGGGAGCTGTTTTTT. This codes for CASSQGGARRSNTGELFF.

V gene TRBV2 combines with J gene TRBJ2-7; D might be TRBD1 (5 bases). The germline V and J ends were trimmed by 3 bases and 3 bases, with 9 bases remaining between them. This CDR3 comprises 13 residues. Germline-derived CDR1 and CDR2 are SNHLY and FYNNEI. CDR3 amino acids: CASSERQGYEQYF. For the CDR3, the DNA is TGTGCCAGCAGTGAGAGGCAGGGCTACGAGCAGTACTTC.

The CDR3 region is CASSGGQRVGNTIYF. DNA of the CDR3: TGCGCCAGCAGCGGGGGACAGAGGGTTGGAAACACCATATATTTT. This chain connects TRBV4-1 to TRBJ1-3, with TRBD1 identical over 7 bases. V shed 5 bases and J 3 bases; nucleotides not matched to a gene: 7. This CDR3 has 15 residues. Per germline, CDR1 MGHRA and CDR2 YSYEKL.